One sample yielded the 14 T cell receptor beta chains listed below, sequenced in a study of breast tumors, draining lymph nodes, adjacent tissues. TCRdb itself ran the multiplex PCR reads through MiXCR, one entry per CDR3 protein. This table has 290,000 or so distinct CDR3 sequences, around 31% appearing once. Axillary draining lymph nodes of breast cancer patients supplied the node samples. Input material: axillary lymph node tissue. Receptors were obtained from a female donor with breast cancer. Some clones in this sample may be carry-over from other donors' samples.

This clonotype was seen at least ten times. The chain employs TRBV19 and TRBJ2-3, with D perhaps TRBD2 (6 bases). Germline assignment: CDR1 LNHDA and CDR2 SQIVND (reference sequence). Between the trimmed V and J ends, which lost 4 bases and 2 bases, there was a span of 16 bases. The length of the CDR3 is 16 residues. CDR3 sequence reads: CASSTTLAATTDTQYF. The CDR3 coding sequence is TGTGCCAGTAGTACAACTTTAGCGGCTACCACAGATACGCAGTATTTT.

This clonotype was seen only a few times. V is TRBV5-4 and J is TRBJ2-4, with D possibly TRBD2 on 5 matching bases. The CDR3 spans 15 residues. Germline CDR1 reads SGHNT; CDR2 reads YYREEE (reference sequence). Trimming removed 0 bases at V and 6 bases at J, with 13 bases between. This chain's CDR3 is CASSLGGPGRNIQYF. In DNA form, the CDR3 reads TGTGCCAGCAGCTTGGGAGGGCCGGGGAGAAACATTCAGTACTTC.

This clonotype showed up many times. The chain links TRBV19 to TRBJ2-1; 9 nucleotides align to TRBD2. The CDR3 loop spans 15 amino acids. The V and J ends lost 8 bases and 3 bases, in that order; junction bases with no gene match: 8. Germline CDR1 is LNHDA and CDR2 is SQIVND (reference sequence). DNA for the CDR3: TGTGCCAGTGTCAGCGGGAGGTTCTTCTACAATGAGCAGTTCTTC. Its protein product is CASVSGRFFYNEQFF.

This clonotype was observed many times. This chain uses TRBV5-1 with TRBJ2-7; no clear D gene. This CDR3 region has 14 residues. Germline CDR1 SGHRS, CDR2 YFSETQ. Trimming removed 1 base from V and 6 bases from J, with 14 bases in between. The CDR3 loop reads CASSLKVTSLEQYF. In nucleotides, the CDR3 is TGCGCCAGCAGCTTGAAGGTGACCTCGCTCGAGCAGTACTTC.

Many counts were recorded for this clonotype. The chain recombines TRBV28 with TRBJ2-5, with D uncertain. Trimming took off 4 bases at V and 7 bases at J, with 7 bases between the two ends. CDR3 length: 11 amino acids. CDR1 and CDR2 (germline): MDHEN, SYDVKM. The CDR3 region has the DNA TGTGCCAGCAGTTCCCGAGGGACCCAGTACTTC. This codes for CASSSRGTQYF.

The chain is built from TRBV29-1 and TRBJ1-1; D not resolved. The ends were cut back, 4 bases at V and 4 bases at J, with 7 bases in the middle. Germline V lookup: CDR1 SQVTM, CDR2 ANQGSEA. The CDR3 has 11 amino acids. Here the CDR3 reads CSVALVTEAFF. The CDR3 nucleotides are TGCAGCGTTGCCCTAGTCACTGAAGCTTTCTTT. The variable domain in full, completed from reference TRBV29-1 and TRBJ1-1, reads SAVISQKPSRDICQRGTSLTIQCQVDSQVTMMFWYRQQPGQSLTLIATANQGSEATYESGFVIDKFPISRPNLTFSTLTVSNMSPEDSSIYLCSVALVTEAFFGQGTRLTVV.

The CDR3: CASHFDGTSTDTQYF. In nucleotides, the CDR3 is TGTGCCAGCCATTTCGACGGTACTAGCACAGATACGCAGTATTTT. J is TRBJ2-3 and V is TRBV11-3; D is uncertain. The CDR3 contains 15 residues. Germline lookup yields CDR1 SGHNT and CDR2 YENEEA. The V gene lost 8 bases and the J gene lost 0 bases, with 15 bases spanning the gap. Variable domain in full (rest from reference TRBV11-3 and TRBJ2-3): EAGVVQSPRYKIIEKKQPVAFWCNPISGHNTLYWYLQNLGQGPELLIRYENEEAVDDSQLPKDRFSAERLKGVDSTLKIQPAELGDSAVYLCASHFDGTSTDTQYFGPGTRLTVL.

This clonotype has a count of ten or more. V usage is TRBV12-3 or TRBV12-4 and J usage is TRBJ2-2, with 7 positions matching TRBD2. This CDR3 spans 16 amino acids. Unmatched junction bases numbered 7, after V lost 6 bases and J lost 0 bases. The CDR3 is CASRFQSGTNTGELFF. In DNA, the CDR3 is TGTGCCAGCAGGTTCCAGAGCGGGACGAACACCGGGGAGCTGTTTTTT.

The V and J genes are TRBV28 and TRBJ1-2, with 8 bases fitting TRBD1. The CDR3 extends over 15 amino acids. V lost 5 bases and J lost 6; bases outside the gene matches: 11. The V gene's germline CDR1 is MDHEN and CDR2 SYDVKM. The CDR3, as DNA: TGTGCCAGCAGTGCGAAGACAGGGGCGGGGGATGGCTACACCTTC. Translating gives CASSAKTGAGDGYTF.

This clonotype has only a few counts. The J gene is TRBJ1-4, the V gene TRBV27; D possibly corresponds to TRBD1 (5 bases). The germline V and J ends were trimmed by 3 bases and 4 bases, with 12 bases remaining between them. CDR3 length equals 15 residues. CDR1 is MNHEY, CDR2 SMNVEV, per germline (reference sequence). The CDR3 sequence is CASSFRGLLNEKLFF. CDR3 DNA sequence: TGTGCCAGCAGTTTTAGGGGACTCCTTAATGAAAAACTGTTTTTT.

A note on this clonotype: A read error is likely, as this CDR3 ends without the conserved phenylalanine or tryptophan. CDR3 residues: CGSSLLGTGELFS. The CDR3 DNA sequence: TGCGGCAGCAGCTTGTTGGGGACCGGGGAGCTGTTTTCT. The chain links TRBV13 to TRBJ2-2, with unresolved D. The CDR3 loop spans 13 amino acids. CDR1 is PRHDT and CDR2 is FYEKMQ in the germline V gene (reference sequence).

This clonotype was found many times. This chain links TRBV20-1 with TRBJ2-1; D is perhaps TRBD1 or TRBD2 (5 bases each). With 6 bases removed from V and 6 bases from J, the gap between germline ends came to 21 bases. Germline V CDR1 and CDR2: DFQATT, SNEGSKA (reference sequence). The CDR3 length is 15 residues. CDR3 amino acids: CSARSGTIRGNEQFF. CDR3 nucleotide sequence: TGCAGTGCCAGATCCGGGACCATAAGGGGCAATGAGCAGTTCTTC.

On this clonotype: A single base separates this from a much larger clone, so it may be a read error. The V and J genes are TRBV2 and TRBJ2-6, with D unclear. The CDR3 has 12 amino acids. Germline CDR1 is SNHLY and CDR2 is FYNNEI. V shed 6 bases and J shed 4 bases, with 4 bases lying between them. The CDR3 sequence is CASRAGANVLTF. CDR3 coding DNA: TGTGCCAGCAGGGCGGGGGCCAACGTCCTGACTTTC.

This clonotype occurred many times. The chain employs TRBV7-2 and TRBJ2-1; D is unclear. This CDR3 contains 13 residues. Germline V gene lookup returns CDR1 SGHTA and CDR2 FQGNSA. Trimming pared 0 bases from V and 10 bases from J, leaving 10 bases between. In nucleotides, the CDR3 is TGTGCCAGCAGCTTAGCCGGACGAGGCGAGCAGTTCTTC. Residues: CASSLAGRGEQFF.